What follows is one T cell receptor (beta chain) and its context. The V gene lost 7 bases and the J gene lost 0 bases, with 13 bases spanning the gap. The CDR3 is 15 residues long. These data originate in a study of technical replicates of blood from a few donors. The protocol was immunoSEQ multiplex PCR, while the TCRdb copy is restricted to in-frame clones and leaves out a portion. The sample carries about 56,000 clones, about 96% recorded once. The sample consisted of PBMCs. The receptor was isolated from a human donor in good health. Some clones in this sample may be carry-over from other donors' samples. This chain uses TRBV5-3 with TRBJ1-4; D is ambiguous. TRBV5-3 is reported as an ORF; its role is uncertain. The CDR3 spells CARLSLAPTNEKLFF. In DNA form, the CDR3 reads TGTGCCAGACTGTCTTTGGCCCCAACTAATGAAAAACTGTTTTTT.